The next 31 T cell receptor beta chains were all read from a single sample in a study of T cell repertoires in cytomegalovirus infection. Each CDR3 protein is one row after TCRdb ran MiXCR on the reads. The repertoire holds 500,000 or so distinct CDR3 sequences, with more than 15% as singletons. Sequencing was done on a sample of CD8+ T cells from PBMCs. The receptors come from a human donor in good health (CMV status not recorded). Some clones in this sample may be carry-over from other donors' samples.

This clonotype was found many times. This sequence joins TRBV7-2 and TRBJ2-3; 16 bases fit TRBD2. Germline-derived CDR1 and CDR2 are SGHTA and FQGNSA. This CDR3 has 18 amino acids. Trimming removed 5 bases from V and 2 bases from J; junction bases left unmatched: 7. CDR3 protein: CASSDGTSGRGYTDTQYF. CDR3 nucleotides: TGTGCCAGCAGCGATGGGACTAGCGGGAGGGGATACACAGATACGCAGTATTTT.

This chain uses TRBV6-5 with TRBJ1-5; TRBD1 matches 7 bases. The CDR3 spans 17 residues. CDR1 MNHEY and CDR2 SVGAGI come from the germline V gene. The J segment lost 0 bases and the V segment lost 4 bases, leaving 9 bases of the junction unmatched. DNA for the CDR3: TGTGCCAGCAGTTCAAACAGGGGACTCTATAGCAATCAGCCCCAGCATTTT. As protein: CASSSNRGLYSNQPQHF.

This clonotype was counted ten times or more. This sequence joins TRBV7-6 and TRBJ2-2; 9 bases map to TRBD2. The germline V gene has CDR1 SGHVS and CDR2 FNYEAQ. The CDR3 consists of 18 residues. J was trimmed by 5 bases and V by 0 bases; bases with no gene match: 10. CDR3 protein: CASSLARGGSPLTGELFF. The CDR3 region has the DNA TGTGCCAGCAGCTTAGCGCGGGGGGGCTCCCCGTTGACCGGGGAGCTGTTTTTT.

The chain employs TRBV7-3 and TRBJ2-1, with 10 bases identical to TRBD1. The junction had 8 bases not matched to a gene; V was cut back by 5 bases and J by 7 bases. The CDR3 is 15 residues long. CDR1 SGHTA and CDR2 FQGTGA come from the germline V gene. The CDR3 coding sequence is TGTGCCAGCAGCCCCCGACAGGGGGCCTCAAATGAGCAGTTCTTC. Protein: CASSPRQGASNEQFF.

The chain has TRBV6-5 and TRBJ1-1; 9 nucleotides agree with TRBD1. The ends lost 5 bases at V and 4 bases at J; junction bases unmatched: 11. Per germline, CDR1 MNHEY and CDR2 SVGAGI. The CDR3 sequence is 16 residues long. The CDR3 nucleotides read TGTGCCAGCAGTAGGCGGGACAGGGCAAGGAGCACTGAAGCTTTCTTT. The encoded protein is CASSRRDRARSTEAFF.

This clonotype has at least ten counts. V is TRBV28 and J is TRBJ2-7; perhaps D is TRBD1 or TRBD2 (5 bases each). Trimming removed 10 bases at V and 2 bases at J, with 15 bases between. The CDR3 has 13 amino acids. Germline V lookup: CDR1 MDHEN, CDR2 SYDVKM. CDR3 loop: CAITTPGPYEQYF. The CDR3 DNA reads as TGTGCCATCACTACCCCGGGACCCTACGAGCAGTACTTC.

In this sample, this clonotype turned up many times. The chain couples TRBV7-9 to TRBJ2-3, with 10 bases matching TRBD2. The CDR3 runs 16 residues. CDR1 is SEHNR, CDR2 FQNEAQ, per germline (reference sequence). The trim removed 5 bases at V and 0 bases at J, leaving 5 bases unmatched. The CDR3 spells CASSRTSGSSTDTQYF. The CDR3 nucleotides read TGTGCCAGCAGCCGGACTAGCGGCTCTAGCACAGATACGCAGTATTTT.

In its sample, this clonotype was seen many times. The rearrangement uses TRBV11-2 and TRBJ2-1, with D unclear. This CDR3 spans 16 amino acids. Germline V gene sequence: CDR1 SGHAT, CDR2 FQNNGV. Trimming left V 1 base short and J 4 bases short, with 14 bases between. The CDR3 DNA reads TGTGCCAGCAGCTTAGCCCTCCTGGGAATTTACAATGAGCAGTTCTTC. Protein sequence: CASSLALLGIYNEQFF. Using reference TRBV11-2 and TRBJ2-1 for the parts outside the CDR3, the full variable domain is EAGVAQSPRYKIIEKRQSVAFWCNPISGHATLYWYQQILGQGPKLLIQFQNNGVVDDSQLPKDRFSAERLKGVDSTLKIQPAKLEDSAVYLCASSLALLGIYNEQFFGPGTRLTVL.

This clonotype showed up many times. CDR3 nucleotides: TGTGCCAGCATCCTCCTGGAAGCGGGAGAAAACTACGAGCAGTACTTC. It yields the protein CASILLEAGENYEQYF. The chain is built from TRBV2 and TRBJ2-7, with 8 bases that match TRBD2. The CDR3 is 16 residues long. Germline trimming cut 7 bases from V and 3 bases from J; bases unmatched to any gene: 14. Per the germline V gene, CDR1 is SNHLY and CDR2 is FYNNEI.

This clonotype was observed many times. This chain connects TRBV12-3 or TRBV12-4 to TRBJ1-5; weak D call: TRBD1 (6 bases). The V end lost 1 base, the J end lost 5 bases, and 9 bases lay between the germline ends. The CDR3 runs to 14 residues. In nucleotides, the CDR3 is TGTGCCAGCAGTTTAGATGCAGGGGATCAGCCCCAGCATTTT. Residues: CASSLDAGDQPQHF.

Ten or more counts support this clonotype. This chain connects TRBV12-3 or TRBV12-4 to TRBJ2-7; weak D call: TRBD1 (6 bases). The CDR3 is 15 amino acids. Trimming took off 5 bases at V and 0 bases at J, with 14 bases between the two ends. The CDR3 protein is CASSTETGLSYEQYF. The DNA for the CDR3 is TGTGCCAGCAGTACCGAAACAGGGCTCTCCTACGAGCAGTACTTC.

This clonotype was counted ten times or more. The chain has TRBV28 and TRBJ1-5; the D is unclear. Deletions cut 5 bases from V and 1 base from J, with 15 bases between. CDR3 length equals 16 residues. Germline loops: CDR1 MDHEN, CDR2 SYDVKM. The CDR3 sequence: CASSKSGEGSNQPQHF. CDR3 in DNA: TGTGCCAGCAGTAAAAGCGGGGAAGGGAGCAATCAGCCCCAGCATTTT.

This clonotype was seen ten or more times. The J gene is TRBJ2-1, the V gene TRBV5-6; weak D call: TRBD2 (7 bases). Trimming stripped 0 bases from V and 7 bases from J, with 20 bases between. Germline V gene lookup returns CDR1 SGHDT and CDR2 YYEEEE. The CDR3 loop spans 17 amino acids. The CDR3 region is CASSLVGASGLRNEQFF. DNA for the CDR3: TGTGCCAGCAGCTTGGTGGGGGCTAGCGGTTTGAGGAATGAGCAGTTCTTC.

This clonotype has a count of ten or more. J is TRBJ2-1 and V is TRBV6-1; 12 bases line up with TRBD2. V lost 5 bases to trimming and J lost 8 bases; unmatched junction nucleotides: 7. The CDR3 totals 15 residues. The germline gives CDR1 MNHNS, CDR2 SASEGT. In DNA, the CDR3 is TGTGCCAGCAGTATCCCGACTAGCGGGAGCCATGAGCAGTTCTTC. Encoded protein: CASSIPTSGSHEQFF.

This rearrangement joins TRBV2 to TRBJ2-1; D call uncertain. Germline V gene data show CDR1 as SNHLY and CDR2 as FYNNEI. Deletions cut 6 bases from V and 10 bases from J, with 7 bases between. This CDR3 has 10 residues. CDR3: CASRGLEQFF. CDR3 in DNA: TGTGCCAGCAGGGGATTGGAGCAGTTCTTC.

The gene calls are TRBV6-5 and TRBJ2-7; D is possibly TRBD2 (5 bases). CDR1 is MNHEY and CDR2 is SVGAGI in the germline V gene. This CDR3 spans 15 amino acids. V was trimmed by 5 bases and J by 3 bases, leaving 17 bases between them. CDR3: CASSGFFGMGYEQYF. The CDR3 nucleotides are TGTGCCAGCAGTGGATTCTTCGGGATGGGCTACGAGCAGTACTTC.

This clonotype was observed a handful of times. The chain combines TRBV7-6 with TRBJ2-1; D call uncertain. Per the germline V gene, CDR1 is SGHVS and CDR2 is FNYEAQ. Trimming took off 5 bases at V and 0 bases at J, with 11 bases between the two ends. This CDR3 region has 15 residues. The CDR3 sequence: CASSARVSSYNEQFF. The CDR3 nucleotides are TGTGCCAGCAGCGCAAGAGTGAGCTCCTACAATGAGCAGTTCTTC.

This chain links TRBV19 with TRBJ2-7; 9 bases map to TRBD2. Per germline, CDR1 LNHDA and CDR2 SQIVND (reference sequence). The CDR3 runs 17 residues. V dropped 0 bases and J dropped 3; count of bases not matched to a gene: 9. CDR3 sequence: CASSIDWVAGDFYEQYF. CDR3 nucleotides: TGTGCCAGTAGTATAGATTGGGTAGCGGGAGATTTCTACGAGCAGTACTTC.

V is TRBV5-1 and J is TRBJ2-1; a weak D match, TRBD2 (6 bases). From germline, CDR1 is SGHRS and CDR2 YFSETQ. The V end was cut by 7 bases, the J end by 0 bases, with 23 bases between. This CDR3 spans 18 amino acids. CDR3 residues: CASGGLMELSGSYNEQFF. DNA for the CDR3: TGCGCCAGCGGGGGGTTAATGGAGCTTTCGGGCTCCTACAATGAGCAGTTCTTC.

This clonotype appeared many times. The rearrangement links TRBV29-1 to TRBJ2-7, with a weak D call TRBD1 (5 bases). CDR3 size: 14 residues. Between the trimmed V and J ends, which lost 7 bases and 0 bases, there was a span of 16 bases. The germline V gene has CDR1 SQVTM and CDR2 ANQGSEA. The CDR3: CSAQWGVSSYEQYF. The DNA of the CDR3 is TGCAGCGCCCAATGGGGCGTGAGCTCCTACGAGCAGTACTTC.

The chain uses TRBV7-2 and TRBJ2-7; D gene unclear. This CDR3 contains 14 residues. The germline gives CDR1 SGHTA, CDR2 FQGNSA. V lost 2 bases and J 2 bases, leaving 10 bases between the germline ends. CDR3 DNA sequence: TGTGCCAGCAGCTTACAGACATTGGCCTACGAGCAGTACTTC. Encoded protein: CASSLQTLAYEQYF.

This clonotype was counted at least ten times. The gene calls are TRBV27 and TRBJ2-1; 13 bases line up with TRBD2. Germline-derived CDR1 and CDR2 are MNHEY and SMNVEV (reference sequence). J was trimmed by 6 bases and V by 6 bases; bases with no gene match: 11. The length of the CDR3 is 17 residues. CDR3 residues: CASSISKLAGGGNEQFF. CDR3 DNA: TGTGCCAGCAGCATATCCAAACTAGCGGGAGGGGGCAATGAGCAGTTCTTC.

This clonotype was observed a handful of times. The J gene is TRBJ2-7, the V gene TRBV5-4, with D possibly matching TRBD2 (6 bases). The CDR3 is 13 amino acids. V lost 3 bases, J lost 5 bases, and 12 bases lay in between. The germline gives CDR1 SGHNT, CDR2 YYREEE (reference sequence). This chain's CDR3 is CASSWREGHEQYF. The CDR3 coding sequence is TGTGCCAGCAGCTGGCGGGAAGGCCACGAGCAGTACTTC.

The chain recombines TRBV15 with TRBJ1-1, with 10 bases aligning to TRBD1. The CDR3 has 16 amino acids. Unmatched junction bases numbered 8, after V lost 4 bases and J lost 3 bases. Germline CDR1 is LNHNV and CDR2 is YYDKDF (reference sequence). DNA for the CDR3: TGTGCCACCAGCACCCTACAGGACAGGGGGGACACTGAAGCTTTCTTT. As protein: CATSTLQDRGDTEAFF.

The CDR3 reads CASSYSPSGGPGEQYF. In DNA, the CDR3 is TGTGCCAGCAGTTACTCCCCCTCGGGGGGACCTGGCGAGCAGTACTTC. The chain couples TRBV6-6 to TRBJ2-7; TRBD2 matches 7 bases. The germline gives CDR1 MNHNY, CDR2 SVGAGI (reference sequence). V gave up 0 bases and J gave up 6 bases; unmatched junction bases: 11. The CDR3 sequence is 16 residues long.

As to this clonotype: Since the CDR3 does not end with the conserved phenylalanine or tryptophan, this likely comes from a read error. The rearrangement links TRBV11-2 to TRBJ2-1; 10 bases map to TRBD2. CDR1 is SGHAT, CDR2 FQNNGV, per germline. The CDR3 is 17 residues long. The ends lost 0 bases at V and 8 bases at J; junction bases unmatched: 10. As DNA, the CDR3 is TGTGCCAGCAGCTTAGATCGTCGAGCGGGAGGGCCCGATGAGCAGTTCTTA. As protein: CASSLDRRAGGPDEQFL.

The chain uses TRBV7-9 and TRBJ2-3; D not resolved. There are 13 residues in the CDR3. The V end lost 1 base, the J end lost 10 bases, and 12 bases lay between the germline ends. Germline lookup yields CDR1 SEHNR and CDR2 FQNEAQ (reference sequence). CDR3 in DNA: TGTGCCAGCAGCTTAGTGGGGATGGAACCGCAGTATTTT. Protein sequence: CASSLVGMEPQYF.

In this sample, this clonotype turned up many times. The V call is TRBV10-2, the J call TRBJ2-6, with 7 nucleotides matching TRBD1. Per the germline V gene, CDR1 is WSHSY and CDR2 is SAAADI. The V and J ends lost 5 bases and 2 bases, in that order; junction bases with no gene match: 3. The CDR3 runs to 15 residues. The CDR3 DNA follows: TGCGCCAGCAGTCACAGGGGTCCTGGGGCCAACGTCCTGACTTTC. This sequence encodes CASSHRGPGANVLTF.

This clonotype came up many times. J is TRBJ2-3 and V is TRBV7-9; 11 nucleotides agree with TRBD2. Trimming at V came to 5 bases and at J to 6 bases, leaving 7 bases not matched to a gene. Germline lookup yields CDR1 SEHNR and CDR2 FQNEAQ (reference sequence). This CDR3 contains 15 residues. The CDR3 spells CASSITSGSGDTQYF. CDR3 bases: TGTGCCAGCAGCATTACTAGCGGGAGTGGGGATACGCAGTATTTT.

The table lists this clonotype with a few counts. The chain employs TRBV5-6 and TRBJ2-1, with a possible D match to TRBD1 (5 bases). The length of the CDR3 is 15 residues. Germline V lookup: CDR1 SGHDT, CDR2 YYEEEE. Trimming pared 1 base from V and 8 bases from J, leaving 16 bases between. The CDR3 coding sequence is TGTGCCAGCAGCTTGTCTAAGGGGATTCACCATGAGCAGTTCTTC. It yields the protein CASSLSKGIHHEQFF. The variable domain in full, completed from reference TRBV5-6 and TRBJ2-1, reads DAGVTQSPTHLIKTRGQQVTLRCSPKSGHDTVSWYQQALGQGPQFIFQYYEEEERQRGNFPDRFSGHQFPNYSSELNVNALLLGDSALYLCASSLSKGIHHEQFFGPGTRLTVL.

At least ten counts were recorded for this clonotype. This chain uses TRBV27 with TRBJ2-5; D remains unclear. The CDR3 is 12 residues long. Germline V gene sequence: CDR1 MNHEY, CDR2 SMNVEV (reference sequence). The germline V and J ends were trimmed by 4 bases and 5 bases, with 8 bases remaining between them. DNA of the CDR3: TGTGCCAGCAGTTACAATCGGGAGACCCAGTACTTC. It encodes CASSYNRETQYF.